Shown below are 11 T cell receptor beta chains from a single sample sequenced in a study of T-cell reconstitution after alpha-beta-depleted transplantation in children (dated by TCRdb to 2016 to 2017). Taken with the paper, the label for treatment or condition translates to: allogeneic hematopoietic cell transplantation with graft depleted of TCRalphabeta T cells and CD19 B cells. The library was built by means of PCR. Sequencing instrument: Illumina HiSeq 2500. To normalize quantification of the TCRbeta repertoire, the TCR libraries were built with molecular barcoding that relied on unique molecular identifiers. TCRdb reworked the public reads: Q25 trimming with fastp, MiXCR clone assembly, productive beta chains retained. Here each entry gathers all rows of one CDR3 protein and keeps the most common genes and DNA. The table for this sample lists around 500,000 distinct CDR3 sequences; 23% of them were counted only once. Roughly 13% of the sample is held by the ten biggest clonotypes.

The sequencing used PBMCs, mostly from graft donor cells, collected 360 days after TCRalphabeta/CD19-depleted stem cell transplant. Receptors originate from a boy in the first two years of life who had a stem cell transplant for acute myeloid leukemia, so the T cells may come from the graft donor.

CDR3 coding DNA: TGTGCCAGCAGTTCCCCAGGGGGAAGCGAGCAGTACTTC. Amino acid sequence: CASSSPGGSEQYF. This chain joins TRBV5-5 and TRBJ2-7; 7 bases agree with TRBD1. There are 13 residues in the CDR3. Germline loops: CDR1 SGHKS, CDR2 YYEKEE (reference sequence). V lost 5 bases and J lost 6; bases outside the gene matches: 8.

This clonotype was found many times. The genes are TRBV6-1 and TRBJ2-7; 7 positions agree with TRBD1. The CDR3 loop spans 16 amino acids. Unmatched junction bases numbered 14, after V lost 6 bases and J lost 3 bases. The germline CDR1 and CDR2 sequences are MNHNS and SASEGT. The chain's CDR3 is CASSLIHTTGSYEQYF. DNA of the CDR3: TGTGCCAGCAGCCTGATCCATACGACAGGGAGCTACGAGCAGTACTTC.

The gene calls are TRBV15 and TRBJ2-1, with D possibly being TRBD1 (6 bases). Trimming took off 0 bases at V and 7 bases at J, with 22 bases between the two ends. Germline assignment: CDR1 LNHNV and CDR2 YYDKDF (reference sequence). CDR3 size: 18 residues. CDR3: CATSREALSGTIRNEQFF. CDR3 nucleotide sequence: TGTGCCACCAGCAGAGAAGCGTTGTCCGGGACAATCAGGAATGAGCAGTTCTTC.

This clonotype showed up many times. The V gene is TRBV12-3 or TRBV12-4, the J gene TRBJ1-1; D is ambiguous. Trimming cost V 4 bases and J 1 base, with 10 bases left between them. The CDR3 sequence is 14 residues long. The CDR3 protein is CASSSRVGNTEAFF. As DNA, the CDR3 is TGTGCCAGCAGTTCGCGGGTAGGGAACACTGAAGCTTTCTTT.

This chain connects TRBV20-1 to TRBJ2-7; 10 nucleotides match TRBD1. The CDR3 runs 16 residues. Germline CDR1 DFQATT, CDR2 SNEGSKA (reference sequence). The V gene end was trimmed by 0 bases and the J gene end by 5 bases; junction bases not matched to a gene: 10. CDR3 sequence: CSARDRYWGTGDEQYF. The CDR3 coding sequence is TGCAGTGCTAGAGATCGATACTGGGGGACAGGGGACGAGCAGTACTTC.

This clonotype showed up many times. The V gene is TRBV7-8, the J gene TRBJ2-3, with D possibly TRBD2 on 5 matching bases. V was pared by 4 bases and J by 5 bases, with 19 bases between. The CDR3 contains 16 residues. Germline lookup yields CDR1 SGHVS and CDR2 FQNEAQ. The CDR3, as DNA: TGTGCCAGCAGCTCGATACTAGTCCCGAGGATAGATACGCAGTATTTT. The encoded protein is CASSSILVPRIDTQYF.

CDR3 in amino acids: CASSLEGQGLLEQFF. CDR3 DNA sequence: TGCGCCAGCAGCTTGGAAGGACAGGGGCTTCTCGAGCAGTTCTTC. V and J are TRBV5-1 and TRBJ2-1; TRBD1 aligns across 9 bases. J was trimmed by 10 bases and V by 0 bases; bases with no gene match: 8. The V gene's germline CDR1 is SGHRS and CDR2 YFSETQ. This CDR3 is built from 15 residues.

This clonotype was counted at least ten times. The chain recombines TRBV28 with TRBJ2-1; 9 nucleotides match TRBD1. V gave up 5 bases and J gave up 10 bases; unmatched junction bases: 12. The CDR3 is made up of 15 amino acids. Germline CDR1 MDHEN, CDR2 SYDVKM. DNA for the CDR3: TGTGCCAGCAGTACCCCGGGACAGGGCCCTTTGGAGCAGTTCTTC. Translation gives CASSTPGQGPLEQFF.

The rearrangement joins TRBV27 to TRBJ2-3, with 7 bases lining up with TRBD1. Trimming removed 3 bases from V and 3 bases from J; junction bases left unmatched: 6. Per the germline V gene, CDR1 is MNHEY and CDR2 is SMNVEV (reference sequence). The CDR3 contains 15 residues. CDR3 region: CASSFLGTATDTQYF. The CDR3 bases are TGTGCCAGCAGTTTCCTCGGGACAGCTACAGATACGCAGTATTTT.

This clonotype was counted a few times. The CDR3 region is CAISDPVAGGSYNEQFF. As DNA, the CDR3 is TGTGCCATCAGTGATCCGGTAGCGGGAGGCTCCTACAATGAGCAGTTCTTC. J is TRBJ2-1 and V is TRBV10-3; 10 nucleotides align to TRBD2. CDR1 is ENHRY, CDR2 SYGVKD, per germline. The V gene end was trimmed by 3 bases and the J gene end by 0 bases; junction bases not matched to a gene: 5. The CDR3 spans 17 residues.

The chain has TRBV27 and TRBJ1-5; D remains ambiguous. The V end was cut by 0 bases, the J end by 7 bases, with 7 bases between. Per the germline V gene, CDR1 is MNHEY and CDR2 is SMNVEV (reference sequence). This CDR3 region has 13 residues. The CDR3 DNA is TGTGCCAGCAGTTTATCAGGGATCCAGCCCCAGCATTTT. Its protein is CASSLSGIQPQHF.